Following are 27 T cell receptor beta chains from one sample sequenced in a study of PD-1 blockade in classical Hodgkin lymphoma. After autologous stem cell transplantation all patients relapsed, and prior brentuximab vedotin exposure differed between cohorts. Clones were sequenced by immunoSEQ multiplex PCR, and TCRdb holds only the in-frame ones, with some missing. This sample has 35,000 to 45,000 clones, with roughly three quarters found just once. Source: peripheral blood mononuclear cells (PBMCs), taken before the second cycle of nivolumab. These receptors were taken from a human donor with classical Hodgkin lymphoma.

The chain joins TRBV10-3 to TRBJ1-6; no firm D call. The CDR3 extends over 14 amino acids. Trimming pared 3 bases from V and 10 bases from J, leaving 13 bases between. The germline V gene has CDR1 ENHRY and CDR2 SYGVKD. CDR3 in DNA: TGTGCCATCAGTGATGTGAAGGGCCGCTCACCCCTCCACTTT. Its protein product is CAISDVKGRSPLHF.

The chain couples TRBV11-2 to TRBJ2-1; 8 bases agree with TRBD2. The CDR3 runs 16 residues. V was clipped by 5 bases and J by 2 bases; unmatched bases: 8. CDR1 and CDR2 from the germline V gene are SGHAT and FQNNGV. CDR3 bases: TGTGCCAGCAGCCTTCTTGCGGGAGGTGCCTACAATGAGCAGTTCTTC. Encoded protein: CASSLLAGGAYNEQFF.

The chain's CDR3 is CASTARPSGANVLTF. The CDR3 nucleotides read TGTGCCAGCACCGCGCGCCCCTCTGGGGCCAACGTCCTGACTTTC. The J gene is TRBJ2-6, the V gene TRBV2; no firm D call. The CDR3 is made up of 15 amino acids. Germline loops: CDR1 SNHLY, CDR2 FYNNEI. V was shortened by 7 bases and J by 0 bases, with 10 bases between the two germline ends.

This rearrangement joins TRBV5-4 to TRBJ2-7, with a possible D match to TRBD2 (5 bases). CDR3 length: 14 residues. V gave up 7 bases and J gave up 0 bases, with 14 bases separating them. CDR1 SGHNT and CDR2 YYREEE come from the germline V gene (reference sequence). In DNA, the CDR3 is TGTGCCAGCCAACGGGAAACCAGCTCCTACGAGCAGTACTTC. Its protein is CASQRETSSYEQYF.

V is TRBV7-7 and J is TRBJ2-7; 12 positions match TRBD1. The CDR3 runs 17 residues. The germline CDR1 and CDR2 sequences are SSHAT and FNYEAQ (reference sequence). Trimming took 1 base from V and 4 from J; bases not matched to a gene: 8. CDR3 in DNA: TGTGCCAGCAGCTTAGGACGACGGGACAGGGGGCTTTACGAGCAGTACTTC. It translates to CASSLGRRDRGLYEQYF. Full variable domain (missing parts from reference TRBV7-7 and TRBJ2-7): GAGVSQSPRYKVTKRGQDVTLRCDPISSHATLYWYQQALGQGPEFLTYFNYEAQPDKSGLPSDRFSAERPEGSISTLTIQRTEQRDSAMYRCASSLGRRDRGLYEQYFGPGTRLTVT.

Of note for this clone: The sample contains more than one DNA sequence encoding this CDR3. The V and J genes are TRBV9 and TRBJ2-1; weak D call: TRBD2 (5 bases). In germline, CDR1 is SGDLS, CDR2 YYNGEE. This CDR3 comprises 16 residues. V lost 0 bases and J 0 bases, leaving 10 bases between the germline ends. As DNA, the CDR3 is TGTGCCAGCAGCGTAGCTGTGGGGAGCTCCTACAATGAGCAGTTCTTC. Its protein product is CASSVAVGSSYNEQFF. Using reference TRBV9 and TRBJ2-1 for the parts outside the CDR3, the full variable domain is DSGVTQTPKHLITATGQRVTLRCSPRSGDLSVYWYQQSLDQGLQFLIQYYNGEERAKGNILERFSAQQFPDLHSELNLSSLELGDSALYFCASSVAVGSSYNEQFFGPGTRLTVL.

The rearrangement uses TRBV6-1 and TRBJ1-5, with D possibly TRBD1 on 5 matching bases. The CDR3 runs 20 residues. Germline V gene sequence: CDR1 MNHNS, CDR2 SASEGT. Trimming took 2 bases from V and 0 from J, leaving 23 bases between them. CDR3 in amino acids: CASSELNLGLQDFSNQPQHF. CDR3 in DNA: TGTGCCAGCAGTGAATTAAATCTTGGACTACAGGATTTTAGCAATCAGCCCCAGCATTTT.

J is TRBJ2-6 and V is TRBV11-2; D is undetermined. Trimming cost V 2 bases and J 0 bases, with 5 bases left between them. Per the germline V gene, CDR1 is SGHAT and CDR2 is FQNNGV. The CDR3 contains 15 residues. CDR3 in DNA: TGTGCCAGCAGCTTATACAACTCTGGGGCCAACGTCCTGACTTTC. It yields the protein CASSLYNSGANVLTF.

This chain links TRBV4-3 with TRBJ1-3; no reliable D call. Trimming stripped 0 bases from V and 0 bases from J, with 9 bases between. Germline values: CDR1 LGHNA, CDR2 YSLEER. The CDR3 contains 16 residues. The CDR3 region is CASSQEGSSSGNTIYF. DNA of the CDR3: TGCGCCAGCAGCCAAGAGGGCAGCAGCTCTGGAAACACCATATATTTT.

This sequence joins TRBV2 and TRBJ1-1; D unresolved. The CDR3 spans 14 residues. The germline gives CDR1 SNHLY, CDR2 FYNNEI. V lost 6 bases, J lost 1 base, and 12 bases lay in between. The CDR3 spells CASREQMANTEAFF. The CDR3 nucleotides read TGTGCCAGCAGGGAACAAATGGCGAACACTGAAGCTTTCTTT.

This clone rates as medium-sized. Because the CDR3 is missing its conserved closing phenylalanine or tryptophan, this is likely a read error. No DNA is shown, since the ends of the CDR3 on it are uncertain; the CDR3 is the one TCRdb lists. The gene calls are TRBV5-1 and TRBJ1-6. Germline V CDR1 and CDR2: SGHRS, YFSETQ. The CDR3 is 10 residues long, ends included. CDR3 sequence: CASSLSSEKE.

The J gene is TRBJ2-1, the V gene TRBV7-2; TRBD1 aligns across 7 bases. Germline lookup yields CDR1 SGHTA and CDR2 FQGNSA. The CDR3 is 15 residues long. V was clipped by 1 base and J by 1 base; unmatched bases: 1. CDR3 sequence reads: CASSLETGSYNEQFF. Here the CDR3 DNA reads TGTGCCAGCAGCTTAGAGACAGGGTCCTACAATGAGCAGTTCTTC.

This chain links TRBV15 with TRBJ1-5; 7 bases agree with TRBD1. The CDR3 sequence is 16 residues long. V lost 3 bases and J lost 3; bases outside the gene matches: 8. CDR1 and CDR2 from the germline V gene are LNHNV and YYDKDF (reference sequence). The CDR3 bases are TGTGCCACCAGCAGGCTGTCAGGGGGGGCCAATCAGCCCCAGCATTTT. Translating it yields CATSRLSGGANQPQHF.

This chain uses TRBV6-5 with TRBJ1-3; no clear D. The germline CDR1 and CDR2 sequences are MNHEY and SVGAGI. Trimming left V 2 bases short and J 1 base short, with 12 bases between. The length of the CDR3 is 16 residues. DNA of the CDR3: TGTGCCAGCAGTTACGACTCACTAGGTTCTGGAAACACCATATATTTT. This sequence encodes CASSYDSLGSGNTIYF.

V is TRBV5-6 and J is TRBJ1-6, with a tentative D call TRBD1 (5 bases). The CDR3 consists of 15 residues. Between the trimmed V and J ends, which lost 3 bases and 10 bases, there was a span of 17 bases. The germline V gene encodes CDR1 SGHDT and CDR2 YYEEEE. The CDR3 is CASSWRLTGESPLHF. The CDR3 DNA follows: TGTGCCAGCAGCTGGCGGCTAACAGGAGAATCACCCCTCCACTTT.

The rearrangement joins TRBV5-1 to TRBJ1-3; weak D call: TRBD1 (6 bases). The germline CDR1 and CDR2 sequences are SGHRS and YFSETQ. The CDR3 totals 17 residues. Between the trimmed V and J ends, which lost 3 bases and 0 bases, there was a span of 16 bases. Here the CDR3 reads CASSSQGPTVSGNTIYF. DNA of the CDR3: TGCGCCAGCAGCTCCCAGGGGCCAACCGTCTCTGGAAACACCATATATTTT. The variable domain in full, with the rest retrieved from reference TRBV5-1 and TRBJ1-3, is KAGVTQTPRYLIKTRGQQVTLSCSPISGHRSVSWYQQTPGQGLQFLFEYFSETQRNKGNFPGRFSGRQFSNSRSEMNVSTLELGDSALYLCASSSQGPTVSGNTIYFGEGSWLTVV.

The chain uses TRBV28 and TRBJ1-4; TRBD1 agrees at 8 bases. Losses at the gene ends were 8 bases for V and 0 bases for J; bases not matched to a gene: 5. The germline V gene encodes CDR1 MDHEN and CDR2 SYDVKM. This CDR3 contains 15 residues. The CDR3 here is CASCSGGATNEKLFF. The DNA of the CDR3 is TGTGCCAGCTGCTCAGGGGGCGCAACTAATGAAAAACTGTTTTTT.

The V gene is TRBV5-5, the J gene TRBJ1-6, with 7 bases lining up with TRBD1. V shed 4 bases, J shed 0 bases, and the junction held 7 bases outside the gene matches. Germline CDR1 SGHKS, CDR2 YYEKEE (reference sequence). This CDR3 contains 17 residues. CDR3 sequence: CASSTGQLNSYNSPLHF. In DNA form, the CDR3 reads TGTGCCAGCAGCACGGGACAGTTAAACTCCTATAATTCACCCCTCCACTTT.

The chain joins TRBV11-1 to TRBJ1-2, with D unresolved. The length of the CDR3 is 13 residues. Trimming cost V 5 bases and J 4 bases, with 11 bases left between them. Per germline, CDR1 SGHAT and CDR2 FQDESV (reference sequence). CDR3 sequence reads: CASSAENFYGYTF. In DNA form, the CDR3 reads TGTGCCAGCAGCGCGGAGAACTTCTATGGCTACACCTTC.

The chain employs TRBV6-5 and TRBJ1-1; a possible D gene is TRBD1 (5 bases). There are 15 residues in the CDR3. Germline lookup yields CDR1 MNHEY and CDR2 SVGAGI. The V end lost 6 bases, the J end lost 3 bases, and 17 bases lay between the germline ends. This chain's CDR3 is CASSLHPGSDTEAFF. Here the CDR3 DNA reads TGTGCCAGCAGCCTTCATCCAGGGTCTGACACTGAAGCTTTCTTT.

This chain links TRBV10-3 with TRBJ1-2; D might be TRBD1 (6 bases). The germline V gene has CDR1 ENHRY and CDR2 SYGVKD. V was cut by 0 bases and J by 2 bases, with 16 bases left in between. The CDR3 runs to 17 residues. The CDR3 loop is CAISESSPRTVNYGYTF. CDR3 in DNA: TGTGCCATCAGTGAGTCGAGTCCCAGGACAGTAAACTATGGCTACACCTTC.

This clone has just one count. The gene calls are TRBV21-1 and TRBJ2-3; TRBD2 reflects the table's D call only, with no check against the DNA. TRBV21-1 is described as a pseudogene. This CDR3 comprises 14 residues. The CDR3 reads CASSQIKSSHTQYF. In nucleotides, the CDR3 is TGTGCCAGCAGCCAAATCAAGAGCTCCCATACGCAGTATTTT.

CDR3 DNA sequence: TGTGCCAGCAGCGGATACAGGGGGCGTGACGCTGAAGCTTTCTTT. This sequence encodes CASSGYRGRDAEAFF. The genes are TRBV7-2 and TRBJ1-1; 9 bases match TRBD1. This CDR3 region has 15 residues. J lost 6 bases, V lost 5 bases, and 10 bases had no gene match. Germline loops: CDR1 SGHTA, CDR2 FQGNSA.

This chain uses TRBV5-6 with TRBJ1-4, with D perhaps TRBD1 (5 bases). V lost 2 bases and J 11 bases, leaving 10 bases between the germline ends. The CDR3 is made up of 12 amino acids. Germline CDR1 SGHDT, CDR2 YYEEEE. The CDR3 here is CASSLTGGKLFF. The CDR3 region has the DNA TGTGCCAGCAGCTTAACCGGGGGGAAACTGTTTTTT.

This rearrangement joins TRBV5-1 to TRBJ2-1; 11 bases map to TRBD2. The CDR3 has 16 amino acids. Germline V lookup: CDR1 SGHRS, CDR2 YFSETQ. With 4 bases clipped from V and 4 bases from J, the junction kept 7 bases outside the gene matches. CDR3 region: CASSLPTSGGYNEQFF. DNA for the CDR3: TGCGCCAGCAGCCTGCCCACTAGCGGGGGATACAATGAGCAGTTCTTC.

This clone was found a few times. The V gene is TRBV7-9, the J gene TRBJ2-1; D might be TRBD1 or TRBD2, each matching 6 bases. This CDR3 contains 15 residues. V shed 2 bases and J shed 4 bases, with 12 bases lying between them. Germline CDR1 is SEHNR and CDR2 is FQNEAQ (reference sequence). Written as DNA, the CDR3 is TGTGCCAGCAGCTTAAACGGGGGCTCATACAATGAGCAGTTCTTC. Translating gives CASSLNGGSYNEQFF.

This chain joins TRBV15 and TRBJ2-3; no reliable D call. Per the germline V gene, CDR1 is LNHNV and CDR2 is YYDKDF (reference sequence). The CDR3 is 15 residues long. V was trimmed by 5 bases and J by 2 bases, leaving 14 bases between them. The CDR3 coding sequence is TGTGCCACCAGCCCAGTAGGATTAAACACAGATACGCAGTATTTT. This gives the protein CATSPVGLNTDTQYF.